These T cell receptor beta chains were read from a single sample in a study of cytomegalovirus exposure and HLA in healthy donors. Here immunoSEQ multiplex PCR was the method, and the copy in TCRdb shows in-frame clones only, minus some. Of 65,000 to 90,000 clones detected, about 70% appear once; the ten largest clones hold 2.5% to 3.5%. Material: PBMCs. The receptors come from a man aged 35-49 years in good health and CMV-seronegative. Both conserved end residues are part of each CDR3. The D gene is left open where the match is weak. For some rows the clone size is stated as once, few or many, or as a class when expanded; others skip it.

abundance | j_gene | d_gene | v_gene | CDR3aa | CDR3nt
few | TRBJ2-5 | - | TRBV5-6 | CASSEDRLSGETQYF | TGTGCCAGCAGCGAGGACAGACTGTCCGGGGAGACCCAGTACTTC
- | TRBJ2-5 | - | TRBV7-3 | CASSSDYRTETQYF | TGTGCCAGCAGCTCGGACTACCGCACAGAGACCCAGTACTTC
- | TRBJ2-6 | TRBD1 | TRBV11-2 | CASSLVGTVLDLTF | TGTGCCAGCAGCTTAGTTGGGACAGTCCTAGACCTGACTTTC
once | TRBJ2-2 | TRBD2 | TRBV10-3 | CAISSAGGAGELFF | TGTGCCATCAGTTCGGCGGGGGGCGCCGGGGAGCTGTTTTTT
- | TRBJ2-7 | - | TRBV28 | CASTRFQDLLVGEQYF | TGTGCCAGCACTAGATTTCAAGACCTTCTGGTCGGCGAGCAGTACTTC
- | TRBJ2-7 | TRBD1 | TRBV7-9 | CASSRRQGRYEQYF | TGTGCCAGCAGCAGAAGACAGGGGCGGTACGAGCAGTACTTC
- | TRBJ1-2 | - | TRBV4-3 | CASSQDIQGAISRDGYTF | TGCGCCAGCAGCCAAGATATACAGGGTGCGATTTCTCGGGATGGCTACACCTTC
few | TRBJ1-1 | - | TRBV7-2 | CASSLQQMGGTEAFF | TGTGCCAGCAGCCTACAGCAAATGGGGGGTACTGAAGCTTTCTTT
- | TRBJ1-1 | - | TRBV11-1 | CASRYDTVNTEAFF | TGTGCCAGCAGATATGACACGGTGAACACTGAAGCTTTCTTT
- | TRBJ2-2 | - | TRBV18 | CASSPDSYHTGELFF | TGTGCCAGCTCACCTGACAGTTACCATACCGGGGAGCTGTTTTTT
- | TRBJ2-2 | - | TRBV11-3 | CASSVGYGGNTGELFF | TGTGCCAGCAGCGTAGGGTACGGGGGAAACACCGGGGAGCTGTTTTTT
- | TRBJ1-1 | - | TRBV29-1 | CSVSGALNTEAFF | TGCAGCGTTAGCGGGGCCCTGAACACTGAAGCTTTCTTT
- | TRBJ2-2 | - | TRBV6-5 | CATTIPGTGELFF | TGTGCCACTACAATCCCGGGCACCGGGGAGCTGTTTTTT
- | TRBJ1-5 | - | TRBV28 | CASSVDGKLSNQPQHF | TGTGCCAGCAGTGTAGACGGGAAACTTAGCAATCAGCCCCAGCATTTT
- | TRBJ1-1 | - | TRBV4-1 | CASSQGSTGHSEAFF | TGCGCCAGCAGCCAAGGCAGTACAGGGCATTCTGAAGCTTTCTTT
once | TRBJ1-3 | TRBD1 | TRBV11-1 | CASSFGTGRNTIYF | TGTGCCAGCAGCTTCGGGACAGGGAGAAACACCATATATTTT
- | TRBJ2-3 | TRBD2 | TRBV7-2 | CASTLGTSGGAVDTQYF | TGTGCCAGCACCCTAGGGACTAGCGGGGGGGCAGTAGATACGCAGTATTTT
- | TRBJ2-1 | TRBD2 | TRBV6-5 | CASSKGLAGGREQFF | TGTGCCAGCAGTAAGGGACTAGCGGGGGGGCGGGAGCAGTTCTTC
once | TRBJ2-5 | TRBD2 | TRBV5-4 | CASSPLAGAETQYF | TGTGCCAGCAGCCCCCTAGCGGGGGCGGAGACCCAGTACTTC
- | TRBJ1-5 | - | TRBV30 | CAWSRGVGQPQHF | TGTGCCTGGAGTCGGGGAGTCGGTCAGCCCCAGCATTTT
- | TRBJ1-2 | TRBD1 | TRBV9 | CASSVDRGRHYGYTF | TGTGCCAGCAGCGTAGACAGGGGAAGGCACTATGGCTACACCTTC
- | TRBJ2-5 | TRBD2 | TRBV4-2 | CASSQRVAGEQETQYF | TGTGCCAGCAGCCAGAGGGTAGCGGGGGAACAAGAGACCCAGTACTTC
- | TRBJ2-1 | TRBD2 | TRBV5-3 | CARSLVSGGAYNEQFF | TGTGCCAGAAGCTTGGTTAGCGGGGGGGCCTACAATGAGCAGTTCTTC
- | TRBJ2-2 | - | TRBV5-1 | CASSLSPGATGELFF | TGCGCCAGCAGCCTCTCACCGGGAGCCACCGGGGAGCTGTTTTTT
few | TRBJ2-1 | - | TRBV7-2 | CASSQVLTPSSYNEQFF | TGTGCCAGCAGCCAAGTTTTAACTCCAAGCTCCTACAATGAGCAGTTCTTC
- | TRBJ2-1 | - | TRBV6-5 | CASSSTPNYWDEQFF | TGTGCCAGCAGTTCAACTCCCAACTACTGGGATGAGCAGTTCTTC
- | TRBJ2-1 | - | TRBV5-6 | CASSLAVSSYNEQFF | TGTGCCAGCAGCTTGGCAGTCAGCTCCTACAATGAGCAGTTCTTC
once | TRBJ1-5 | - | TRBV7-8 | CASSLAMGGGFQPQHF | TGTGCCAGCAGCTTAGCGATGGGTGGAGGGTTTCAGCCCCAGCATTTT
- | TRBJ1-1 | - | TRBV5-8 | CASSFTGPPLNTEAFF | TGTGCCAGCAGCTTTACAGGACCACCTTTGAACACTGAAGCTTTCTTT
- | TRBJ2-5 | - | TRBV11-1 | CASSQGVGETQYF | TGTGCCAGCAGCCAAGGGGTTGGGGAGACCCAGTACTTC
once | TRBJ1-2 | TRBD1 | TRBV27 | CASSFKTGVFYGYTF | TGTGCCAGCAGTTTTAAGACAGGGGTCTTCTATGGCTACACCTTC
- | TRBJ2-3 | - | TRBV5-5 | CASRVGGVGLPLTDTQYF | TGTGCCAGCAGGGTAGGGGGGGTCGGACTACCACTCACAGATACGCAGTATTTT
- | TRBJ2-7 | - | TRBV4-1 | CASSQDGVTAEYF | TGCGCCAGCAGCCAAGATGGAGTCACAGCGGAATATTTC
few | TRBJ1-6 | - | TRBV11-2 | CASSPGQGGSPLHF | TGTGCCAGCAGCCCCGGCCAGGGTGGTTCACCCCTCCACTTT
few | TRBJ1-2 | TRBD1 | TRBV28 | CASRRRDRGVGYTF | TGTGCCAGCAGAAGAAGGGACAGGGGAGTTGGCTACACCTTC
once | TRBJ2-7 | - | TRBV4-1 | CASSHVPGQTSYEQYF | TGCGCCAGCAGCCACGTTCCGGGACAAACCTCCTACGAGCAGTACTTC
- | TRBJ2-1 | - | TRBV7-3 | CASSQGPLAGADEQFF | TGTGCCAGCAGCCAAGGGCCCCTGGCGGGGGCGGATGAGCAGTTCTTC
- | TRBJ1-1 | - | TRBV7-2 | CASSLDVARINTEAFF | TGTGCCAGCAGCTTAGATGTGGCCAGAATAAACACTGAAGCTTTCTTT
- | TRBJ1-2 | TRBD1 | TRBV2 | CASSSAGTGHGYTF | TGTGCCAGCAGCTCAGCCGGGACAGGACATGGCTACACCTTC
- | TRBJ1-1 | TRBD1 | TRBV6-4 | CASSLNAGGGRNTEAFF | TGTGCCAGCAGTCTGAACGCAGGGGGCGGCCGGAACACTGAAGCTTTCTTT
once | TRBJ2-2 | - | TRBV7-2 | CASSFQTNTGELFF | TGTGCCAGCAGCTTTCAAACGAACACCGGGGAGCTGTTTTTT
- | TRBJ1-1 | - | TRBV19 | CASSITGTNTEAFF | TGTGCCAGTAGTATAACAGGCACGAACACTGAAGCTTTCTTT
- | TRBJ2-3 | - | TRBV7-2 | CASSLAHRTVRESTDTQYF | TGTGCCAGCAGCTTAGCGCACCGGACAGTGAGGGAAAGCACAGATACGCAGTATTTT
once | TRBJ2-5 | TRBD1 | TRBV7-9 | CASSLTGTGELETQYF | TGTGCCAGCAGCTTAACCGGGACAGGGGAACTAGAGACCCAGTACTTC
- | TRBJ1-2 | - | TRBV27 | CASSLSVTSGWGYTF | TGTGCCAGCAGTTTATCGGTGACATCCGGCTGGGGCTACACCTTC
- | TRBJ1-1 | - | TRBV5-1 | CASSWGTQGTEAFF | TGCGCCAGCAGCTGGGGTACACAGGGTACCGAAGCTTTCTTT
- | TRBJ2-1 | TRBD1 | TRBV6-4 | CASSRDRGNYNEQFF | TGTGCCAGCAGTCGAGACAGGGGCAATTACAATGAGCAGTTCTTC
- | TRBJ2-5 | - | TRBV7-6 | CASSRTEASYETQYF | TGTGCCAGCAGCCGGACAGAGGCCAGCTACGAGACCCAGTACTTC
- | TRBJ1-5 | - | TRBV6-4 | CASSDGSNQPQHF | TGTGCCAGCAGTGACGGCAGCAATCAGCCCCAGCATTTT
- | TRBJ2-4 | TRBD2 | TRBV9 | CASSVDSGLAVNIQYF | TGTGCCAGCAGCGTAGATTCTGGACTAGCGGTCAACATTCAGTACTTC